This entry features one T cell receptor beta chain sequence. These data come from a study of radiotherapy plus CTLA-4 blockade in lung cancer. Profiled with immunoSEQ multiplex PCR; TCRdb holds only in-frame clones, not every one. The sample records about 88,000 clones, about three quarters being singletons. Germline lookup yields CDR1 SGDLS and CDR2 YYNGEE. This CDR3 contains 14 residues. The V gene lost 4 bases and the J gene lost 0 bases, with 11 bases spanning the gap. The TCR was taken from a human donor with non-small cell lung cancer that progressed on radiotherapy plus ipilimumab. The sample consisted of peripheral blood, taken from a patient treated with radiotherapy plus ipilimumab. The chain employs TRBV9 and TRBJ2-7; D remains unclear. CDR3 residues: CASSPGWGSYEQYF. The DNA for the CDR3 is TGTGCCAGCAGCCCCGGATGGGGCTCCTACGAGCAGTACTTC.